This T cell receptor (beta chain) appears in the sequencing data of a study of blood T cell repertoires in COVID-19. Turning to the study itself: The analysed material was cDNA or gDNA that came from T cells, B-cell-depleted T cells, or PBMCs.

Authors' processing steps: Amplification of reference gene primers was used by the study to estimate nucleated cell counts. The table came from immunoSEQ multiplex PCR; TCRdb's copy has only in-frame clones and leaves some out. V and J calls and clone size are as listed in that table; D and trimming were resolved from the DNA. The top ten hold about an eighth of the sample, which has 150,000 to 200,000 clones, 80% to 90% seen once. Only one count was recorded for this clone. The CDR3 sequence is 14 residues long. In germline, CDR1 is SGHNT, CDR2 YYREEE (reference sequence). The J segment lost 3 bases and the V segment lost 4 bases, leaving 5 bases of the junction unmatched.

Material for sequencing was peripheral blood. The rearrangement links TRBV5-4 to TRBJ2-7; 9 positions agree with TRBD2. The sequence derives from a woman of 80 years or more with COVID-19, enrolled during active disease. The CDR3 here is CASSPLAGFYEQYF. In DNA form, the CDR3 reads TGTGCCAGCAGCCCCCTAGCGGGGTTCTACGAGCAGTACTTC.